This T cell receptor beta chain was documented in a study of graft-versus-host responses after intestinal transplantation. Here immunoSEQ multiplex PCR was the method, and the copy in TCRdb shows in-frame clones only, minus some. The sample includes about 100,000 clones, over 75% seen only once; the top ten take around 0.95%. This clone was found a few times. Its antigen is currently unknown. Study-wide findings and caveats: Patients who carried graft-donor T cell macrochimerism also had high graft-versus-host to host-versus-graft clonal ratios in their allografts.

Losses at the gene ends were 6 bases for V and 7 bases for J; bases not matched to a gene: 5. The CDR3 extends over 12 amino acids. CDR1 and CDR2 from the germline V gene are MNHEY and SMNVEV (reference sequence). The genes are TRBV27 and TRBJ1-2; 7 bases map to TRBD1. The receptor was isolated from a human donor who was the organ donor for an intestinal transplant. Sequencing used unstimulated CD4+ T cells sorted from spleen or lymph node cells, obtained before transplant. Here the CDR3 reads CASRWAGGGYTF. DNA of the CDR3: TGTGCCAGCAGATGGGCAGGGGGTGGCTACACCTTC.